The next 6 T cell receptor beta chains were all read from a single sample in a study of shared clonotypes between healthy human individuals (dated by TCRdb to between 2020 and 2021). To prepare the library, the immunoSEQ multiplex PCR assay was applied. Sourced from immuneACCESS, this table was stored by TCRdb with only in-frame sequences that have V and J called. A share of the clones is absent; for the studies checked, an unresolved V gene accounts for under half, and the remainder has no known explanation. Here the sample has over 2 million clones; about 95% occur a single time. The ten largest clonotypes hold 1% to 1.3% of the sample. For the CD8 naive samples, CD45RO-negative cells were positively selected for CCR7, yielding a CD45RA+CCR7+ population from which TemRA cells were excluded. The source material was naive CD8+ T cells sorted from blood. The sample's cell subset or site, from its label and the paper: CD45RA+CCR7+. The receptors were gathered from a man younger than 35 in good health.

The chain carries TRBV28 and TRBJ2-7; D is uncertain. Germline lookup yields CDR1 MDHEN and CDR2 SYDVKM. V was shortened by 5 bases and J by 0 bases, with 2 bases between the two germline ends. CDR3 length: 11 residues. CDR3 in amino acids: CASSDSYEQYF. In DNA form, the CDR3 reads TGTGCCAGCAGTGACTCCTACGAGCAGTACTTC.

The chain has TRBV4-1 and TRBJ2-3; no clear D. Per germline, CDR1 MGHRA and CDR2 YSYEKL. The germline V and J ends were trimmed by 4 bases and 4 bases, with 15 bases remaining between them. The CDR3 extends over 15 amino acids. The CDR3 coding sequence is TGCGCCAGCAGCCCGTCGGCGAATGTTCCAGATACGCAGTATTTT. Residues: CASSPSANVPDTQYF.

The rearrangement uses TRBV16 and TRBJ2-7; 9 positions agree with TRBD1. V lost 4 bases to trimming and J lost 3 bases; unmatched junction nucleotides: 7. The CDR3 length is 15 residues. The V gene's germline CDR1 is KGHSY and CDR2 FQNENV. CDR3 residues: CASSLPGTGIYEQYF. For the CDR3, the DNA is TGTGCCAGCAGCCTCCCCGGGACAGGGATCTACGAGCAGTACTTC. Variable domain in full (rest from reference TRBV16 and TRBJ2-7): GEEVAQTPKHLVRGEGQKAKLYCAPIKGHSYVFWYQQVLKNEFKFLISFQNENVFDETGMPKERFSAKCLPNSPCSLEIQATKLEDSAVYFCASSLPGTGIYEQYFGPGTRLTVT.

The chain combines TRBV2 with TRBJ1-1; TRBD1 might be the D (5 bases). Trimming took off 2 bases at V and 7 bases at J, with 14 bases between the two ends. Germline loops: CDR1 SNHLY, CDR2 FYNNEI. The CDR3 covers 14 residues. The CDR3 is CASSENPGTYEAFF. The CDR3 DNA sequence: TGTGCCAGCAGTGAAAACCCAGGGACCTATGAAGCTTTCTTT. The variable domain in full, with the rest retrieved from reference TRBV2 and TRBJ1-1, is EPEVTQTPSHQVTQMGQEVILRCVPISNHLYFYWYRQILGQKVEFLVSFYNNEISEKSEIFDDQFSVERPDGSNFTLKIRSTKLEDSAMYFCASSENPGTYEAFFGQGTRLTVV.

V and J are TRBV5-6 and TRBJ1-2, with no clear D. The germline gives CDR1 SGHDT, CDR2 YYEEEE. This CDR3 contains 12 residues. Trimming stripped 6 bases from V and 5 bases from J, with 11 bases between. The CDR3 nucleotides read TGTGCCAGCACCACGAGTGGTTATGGCTACACCTTC. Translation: CASTTSGYGYTF. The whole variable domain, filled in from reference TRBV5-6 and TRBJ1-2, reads DAGVTQSPTHLIKTRGQQVTLRCSPKSGHDTVSWYQQALGQGPQFIFQYYEEEERQRGNFPDRFSGHQFPNYSSELNVNALLLGDSALYLCASTTSGYGYTFGSGTRLTVV.

CDR3 in DNA: TGTGCCAGCAGCAGGACCAGTTTCGCGAACACCGGGGAGCTGTTTTTT. Translated, it gives CASSRTSFANTGELFF. The V call is TRBV9, the J call TRBJ2-2, with D hard to call. This CDR3 region has 16 residues. Germline values: CDR1 SGDLS, CDR2 YYNGEE. V dropped 4 bases and J dropped 0 bases, with 13 bases sitting between them.